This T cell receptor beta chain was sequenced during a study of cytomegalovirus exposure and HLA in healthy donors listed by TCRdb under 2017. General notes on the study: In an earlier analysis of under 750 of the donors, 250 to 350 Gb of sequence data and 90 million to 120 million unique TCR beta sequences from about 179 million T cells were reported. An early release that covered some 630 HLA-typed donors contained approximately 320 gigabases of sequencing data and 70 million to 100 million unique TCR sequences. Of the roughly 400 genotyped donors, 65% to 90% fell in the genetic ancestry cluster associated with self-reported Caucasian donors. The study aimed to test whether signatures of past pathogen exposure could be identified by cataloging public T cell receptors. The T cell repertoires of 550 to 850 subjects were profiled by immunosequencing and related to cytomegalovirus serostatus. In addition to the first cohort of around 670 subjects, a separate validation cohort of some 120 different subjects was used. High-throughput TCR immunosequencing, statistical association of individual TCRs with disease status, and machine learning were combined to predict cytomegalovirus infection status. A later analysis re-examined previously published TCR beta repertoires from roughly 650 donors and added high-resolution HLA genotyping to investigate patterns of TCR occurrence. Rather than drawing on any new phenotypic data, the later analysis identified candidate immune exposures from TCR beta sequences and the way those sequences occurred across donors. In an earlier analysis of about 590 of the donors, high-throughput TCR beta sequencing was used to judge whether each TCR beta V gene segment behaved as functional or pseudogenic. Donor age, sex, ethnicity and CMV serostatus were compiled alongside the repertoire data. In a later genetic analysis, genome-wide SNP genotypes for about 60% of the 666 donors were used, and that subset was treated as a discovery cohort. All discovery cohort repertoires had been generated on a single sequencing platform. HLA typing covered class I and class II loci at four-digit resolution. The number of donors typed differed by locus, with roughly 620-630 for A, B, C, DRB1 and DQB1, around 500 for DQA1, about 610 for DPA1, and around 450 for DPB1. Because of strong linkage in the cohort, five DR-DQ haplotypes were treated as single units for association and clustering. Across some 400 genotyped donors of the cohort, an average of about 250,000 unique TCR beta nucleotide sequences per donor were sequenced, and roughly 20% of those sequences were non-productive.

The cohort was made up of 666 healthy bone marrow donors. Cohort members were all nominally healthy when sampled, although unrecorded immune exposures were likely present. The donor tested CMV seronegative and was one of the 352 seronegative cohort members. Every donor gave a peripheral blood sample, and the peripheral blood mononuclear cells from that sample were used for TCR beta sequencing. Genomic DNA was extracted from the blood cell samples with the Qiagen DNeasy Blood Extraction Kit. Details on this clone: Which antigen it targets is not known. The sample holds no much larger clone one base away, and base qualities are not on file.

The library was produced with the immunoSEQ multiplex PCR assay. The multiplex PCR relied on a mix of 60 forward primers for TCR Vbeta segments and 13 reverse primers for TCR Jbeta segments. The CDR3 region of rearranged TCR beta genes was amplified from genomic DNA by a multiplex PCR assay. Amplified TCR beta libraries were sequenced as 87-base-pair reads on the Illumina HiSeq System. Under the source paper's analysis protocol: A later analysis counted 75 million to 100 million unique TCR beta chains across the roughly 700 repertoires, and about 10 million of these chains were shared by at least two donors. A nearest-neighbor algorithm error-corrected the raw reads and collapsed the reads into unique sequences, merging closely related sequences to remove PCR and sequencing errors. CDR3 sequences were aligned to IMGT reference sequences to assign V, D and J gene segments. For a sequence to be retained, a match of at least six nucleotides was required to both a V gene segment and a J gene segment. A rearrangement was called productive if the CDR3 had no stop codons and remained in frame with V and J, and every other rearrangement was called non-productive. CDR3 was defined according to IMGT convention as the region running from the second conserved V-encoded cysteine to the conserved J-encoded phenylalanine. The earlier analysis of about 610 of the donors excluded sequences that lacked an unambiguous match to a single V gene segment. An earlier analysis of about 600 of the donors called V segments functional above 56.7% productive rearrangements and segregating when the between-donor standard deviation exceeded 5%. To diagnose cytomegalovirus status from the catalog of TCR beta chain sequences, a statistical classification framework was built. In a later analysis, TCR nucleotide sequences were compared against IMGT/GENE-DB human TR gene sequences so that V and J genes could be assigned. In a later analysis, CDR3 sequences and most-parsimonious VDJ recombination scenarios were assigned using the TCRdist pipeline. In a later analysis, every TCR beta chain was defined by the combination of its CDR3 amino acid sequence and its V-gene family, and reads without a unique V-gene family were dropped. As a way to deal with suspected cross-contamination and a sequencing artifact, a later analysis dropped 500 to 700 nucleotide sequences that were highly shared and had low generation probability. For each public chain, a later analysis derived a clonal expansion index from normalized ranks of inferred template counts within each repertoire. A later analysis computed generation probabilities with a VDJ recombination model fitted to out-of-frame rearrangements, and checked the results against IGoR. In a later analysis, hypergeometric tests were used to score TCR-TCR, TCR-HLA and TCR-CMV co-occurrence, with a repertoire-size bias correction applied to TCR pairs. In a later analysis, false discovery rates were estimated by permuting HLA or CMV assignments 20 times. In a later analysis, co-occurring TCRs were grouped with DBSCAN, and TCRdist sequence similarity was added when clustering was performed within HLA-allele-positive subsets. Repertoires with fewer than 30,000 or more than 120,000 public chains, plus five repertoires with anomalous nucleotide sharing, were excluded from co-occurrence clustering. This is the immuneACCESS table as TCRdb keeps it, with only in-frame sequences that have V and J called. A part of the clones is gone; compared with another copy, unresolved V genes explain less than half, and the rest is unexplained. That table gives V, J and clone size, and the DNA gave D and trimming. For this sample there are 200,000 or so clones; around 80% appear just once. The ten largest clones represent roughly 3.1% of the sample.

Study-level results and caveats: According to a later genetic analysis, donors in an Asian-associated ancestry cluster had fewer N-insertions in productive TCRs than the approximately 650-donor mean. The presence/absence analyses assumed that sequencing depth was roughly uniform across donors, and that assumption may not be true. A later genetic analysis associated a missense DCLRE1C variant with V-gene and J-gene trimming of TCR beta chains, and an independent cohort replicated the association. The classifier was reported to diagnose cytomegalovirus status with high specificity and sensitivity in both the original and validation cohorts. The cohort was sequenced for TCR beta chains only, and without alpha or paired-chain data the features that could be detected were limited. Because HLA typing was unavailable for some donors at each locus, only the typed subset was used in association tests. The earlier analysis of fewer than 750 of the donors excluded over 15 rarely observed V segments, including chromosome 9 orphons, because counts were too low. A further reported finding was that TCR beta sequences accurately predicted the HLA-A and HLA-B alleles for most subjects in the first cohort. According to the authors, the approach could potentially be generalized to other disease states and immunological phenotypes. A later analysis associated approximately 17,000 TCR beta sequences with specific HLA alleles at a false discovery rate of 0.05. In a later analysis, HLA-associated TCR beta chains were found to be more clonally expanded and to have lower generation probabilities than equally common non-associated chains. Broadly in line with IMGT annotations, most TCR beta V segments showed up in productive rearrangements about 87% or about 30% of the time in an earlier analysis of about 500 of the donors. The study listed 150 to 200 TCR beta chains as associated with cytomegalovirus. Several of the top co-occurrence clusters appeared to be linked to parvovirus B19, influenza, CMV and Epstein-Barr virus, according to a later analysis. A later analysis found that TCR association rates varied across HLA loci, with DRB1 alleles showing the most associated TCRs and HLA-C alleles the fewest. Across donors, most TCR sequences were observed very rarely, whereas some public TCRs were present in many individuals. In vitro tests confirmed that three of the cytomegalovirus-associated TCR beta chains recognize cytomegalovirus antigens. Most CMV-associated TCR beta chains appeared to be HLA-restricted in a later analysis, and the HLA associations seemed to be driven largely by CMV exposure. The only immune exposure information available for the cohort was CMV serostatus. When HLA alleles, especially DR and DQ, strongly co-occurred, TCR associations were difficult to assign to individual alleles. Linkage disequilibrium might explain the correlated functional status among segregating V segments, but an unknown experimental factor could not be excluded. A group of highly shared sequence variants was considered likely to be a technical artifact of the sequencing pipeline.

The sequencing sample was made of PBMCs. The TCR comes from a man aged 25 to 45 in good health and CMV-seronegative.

The DNA sequence reads TGTGCCAGCAGTTTAACTGGTTTTGGCGAGCAGTACTTC. This gives the protein CASSLTGFGEQYF. The chain was built from TRBV27 and TRBJ2-7; there is no confident call for the D gene. The CDR3 holds 13 amino acids from the cysteine to the phenylalanine. Only CDR3 DNA is held: 39 bases, read in frame from base 1. Trimming removed 2 bases from V and 6 bases from J, leaving 11 bases between the germline ends. Reading the germline V gene (reference sequence) gives CDR1 MNHEY and CDR2 SMNVEV.